The present T cell receptor beta chain was sequenced within a study of T cell responses to AZD1222 COVID-19 vaccine. In this sample, this clone turned up a few times. Its antigen is currently unknown. Broader study findings: Clonal diversity was possibly underestimated, and the donors were mostly white British, with more females. Spike-specific TCR breadth and depth rose after two AZD1222 doses. Reports say nearly half of spike-specific TCRs go after unmutated variant regions. Repertoire sampling occurred only after the peak T cell response.

Only in-frame clones appear in the TCRdb table, and some are missing; sequencing was by immunoSEQ multiplex PCR. This table holds 150,000 to 190,000 clones, approximately 86% found once. The ends lost 7 bases at V and 2 bases at J; junction bases unmatched: 5. This CDR3 is built from 14 residues. Looked up from germline, CDR1 is ENHRY and CDR2 is SYGVKD. The chain employs TRBV10-3 and TRBJ1-2; TRBD1 matches at 9 bases. This clonotype was obtained from an adult who had recovered from COVID-19. The specimen comprised peripheral blood, sampled after recovery from COVID-19. CDR3 sequence (DNA): TGTGCCATCAATCCGGGACAGGGAAACTATGGCTACACCTTC. It codes for CAINPGQGNYGYTF.